Detailed here is one TCR beta chain. The antigen remains undetermined. The sample is drawn from a study of beta chain features in type 1 diabetes. General observations from the study: Among all four CD4+ subsets, Type 1 diabetes patients had TCRB CDR3s that were moderately but significantly shorter.

The V and J ends lost 2 bases and 7 bases respectively, with 12 bases between them. The CDR3 consists of 14 residues. CDR1 and CDR2 (germline): MNHEY, SVGAGI. Sequenced material consisted of expressed TCRB transcripts (all of the isolated RNA was reverse transcribed). Assay used: immunoSEQ multiplex PCR; TCRdb lists only in-frame clones, some missing. The sample carries over 500,000 clones, around 15% recorded once. The sequence came from a man aged 18-30 years in good health. What was sequenced was naive CD4+ T cells from blood. This chain uses TRBV6-5 with TRBJ1-5; possibly TRBD1 for D (6 bases). The CDR3: CASSYAGAKQPQHF. The CDR3 DNA follows: TGTGCCAGCAGTTACGCGGGGGCGAAGCAGCCCCAGCATTTT.